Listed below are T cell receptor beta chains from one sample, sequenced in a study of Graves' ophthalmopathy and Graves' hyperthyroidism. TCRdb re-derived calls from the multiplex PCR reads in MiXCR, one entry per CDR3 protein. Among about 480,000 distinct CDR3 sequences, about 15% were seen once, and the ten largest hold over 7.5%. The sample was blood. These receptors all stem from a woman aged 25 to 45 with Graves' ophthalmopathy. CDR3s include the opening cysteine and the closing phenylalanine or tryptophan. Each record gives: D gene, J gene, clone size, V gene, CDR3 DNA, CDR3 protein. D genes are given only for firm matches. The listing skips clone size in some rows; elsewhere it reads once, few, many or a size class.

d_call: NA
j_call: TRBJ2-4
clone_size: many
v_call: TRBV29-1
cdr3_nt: TGCAGCGTTGCGGACAGAATTAATGCGAAAGTAGCCAAAAACATTCAGTACTTC
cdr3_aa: CSVADRINAKVAKNIQYF

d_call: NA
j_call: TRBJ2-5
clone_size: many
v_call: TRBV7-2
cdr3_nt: TGTGCCAGCAGCTTAGCGCCCGAGTTTCGGGAGACCCAGTACTTC
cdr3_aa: CASSLAPEFRETQYF

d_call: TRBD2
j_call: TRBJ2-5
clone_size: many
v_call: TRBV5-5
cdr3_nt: TGTGCCAGCAGCTCGCCCAGCGGGGGGTCAGCGGAGACCCAGTACTTC
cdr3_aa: CASSSPSGGSAETQYF

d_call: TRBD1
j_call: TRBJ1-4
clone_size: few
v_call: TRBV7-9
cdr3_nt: TGTGCCAGCGGGACAGCCTCAACTAATGAAAAACTGTTTTTT
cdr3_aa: CASGTASTNEKLFF

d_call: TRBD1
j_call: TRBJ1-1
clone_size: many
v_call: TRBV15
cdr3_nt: TGTGCCACCAGCAGAGTAGGGGGCTCTGAAGCTTTCTTT
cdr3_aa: CATSRVGGSEAFF

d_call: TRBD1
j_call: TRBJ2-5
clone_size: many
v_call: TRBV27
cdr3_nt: TGTGCCAGCAGACACTTATCCCCCTCCGGACAGGGTCGAGAGACCCAGTACTTC
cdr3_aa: CASRHLSPSGQGRETQYF

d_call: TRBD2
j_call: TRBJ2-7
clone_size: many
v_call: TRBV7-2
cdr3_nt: TGTGCCAGCAGCTTATCTGGCGGGAGGGTGTACGAGCAGTACTTC
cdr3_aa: CASSLSGGRVYEQYF

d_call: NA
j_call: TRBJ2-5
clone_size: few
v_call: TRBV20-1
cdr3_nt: TGCAGTGCTAGAGGACAACGGCCAGGGGACCAAGAGACCCAGTACTTC
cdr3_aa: CSARGQRPGDQETQYF

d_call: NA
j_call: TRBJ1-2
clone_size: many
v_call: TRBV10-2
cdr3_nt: TGCGCCAGCAGTGAGTCGGACCTTGGCTACACCTTC
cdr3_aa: CASSESDLGYTF

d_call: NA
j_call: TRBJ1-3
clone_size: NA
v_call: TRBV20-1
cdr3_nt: TGCAGTGCCCTGGATCTGGCGGCCACCATATATTTT
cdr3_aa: CSALDLAATIYF

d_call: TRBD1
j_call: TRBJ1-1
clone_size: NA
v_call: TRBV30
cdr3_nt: TGTGCCTTGAGTGCGGTTTCGACAGGGAATACTGAAGCTTTCTTT
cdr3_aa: CALSAVSTGNTEAFF

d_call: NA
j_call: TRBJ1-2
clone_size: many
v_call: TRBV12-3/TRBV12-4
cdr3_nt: TGTGCCAGCAGTTTTACCACTACAGCCACCAATGGCTACACCTTC
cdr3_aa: CASSFTTTATNGYTF

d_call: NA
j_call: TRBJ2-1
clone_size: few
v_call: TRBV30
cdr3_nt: TGTGCCTGCCTGTGGGTAGTGAACGGGAGACTCTACAATGAGCAGTTCTTC
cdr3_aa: CACLWVVNGRLYNEQFF

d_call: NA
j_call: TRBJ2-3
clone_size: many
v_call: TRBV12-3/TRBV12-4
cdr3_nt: TGTGCCAGCAACTTGGGCCTTAGCACAGATACGCAGTATTTT
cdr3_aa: CASNLGLSTDTQYF

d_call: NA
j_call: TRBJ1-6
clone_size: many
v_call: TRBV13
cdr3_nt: TGTGCCAGCAGCTTGGGGGGCCGGGTGAATTCACCCCTCCACTTT
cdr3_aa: CASSLGGRVNSPLHF

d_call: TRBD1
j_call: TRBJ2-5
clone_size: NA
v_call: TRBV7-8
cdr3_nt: TGTGCCAGCAGCTACAGGGGATCATGGGAGACCCAGTACTTC
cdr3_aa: CASSYRGSWETQYF

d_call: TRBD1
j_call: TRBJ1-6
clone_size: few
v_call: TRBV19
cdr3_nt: TGTGCCAGTAGTATAGACGCCGGGACAGCGAGCTCCTATAATTCACCCCTCCACTTT
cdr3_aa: CASSIDAGTASSYNSPLHF

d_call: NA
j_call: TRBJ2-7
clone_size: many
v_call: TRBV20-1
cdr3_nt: TGCAGTGCTCAAACCGCAGGGTACTCCTACGAGCAGTACTTC
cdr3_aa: CSAQTAGYSYEQYF

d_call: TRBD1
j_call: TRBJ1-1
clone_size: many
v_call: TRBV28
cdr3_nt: TGTGCCAGCAGAAAGCCGGGACAGGGAATAGACACTGAAGCTTTCTTT
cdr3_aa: CASRKPGQGIDTEAFF

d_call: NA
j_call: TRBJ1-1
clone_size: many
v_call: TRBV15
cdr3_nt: TGTGCCACCAGCAGAGAGTACACGAACACTGAAGCTTTCTTT
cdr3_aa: CATSREYTNTEAFF

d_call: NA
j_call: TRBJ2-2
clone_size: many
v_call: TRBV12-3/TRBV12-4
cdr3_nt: TGTGCCAGCAGTCAACTAAGGGGCACCGGGGAGCTGTTTTTT
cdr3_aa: CASSQLRGTGELFF

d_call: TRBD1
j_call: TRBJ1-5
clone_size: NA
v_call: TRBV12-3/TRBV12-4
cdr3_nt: TGTGCCAGCAGAACCGGGACAGGGGACAGTCAGCCCCAGCATTTT
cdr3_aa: CASRTGTGDSQPQHF

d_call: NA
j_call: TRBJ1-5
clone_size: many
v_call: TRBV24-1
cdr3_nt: TGTGCCACCAAGTCCCGCAGGAGGGGACCCCAGCATTTT
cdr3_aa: CATKSRRRGPQHF

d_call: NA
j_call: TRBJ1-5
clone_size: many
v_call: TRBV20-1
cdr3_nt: TGCAGTGCTGAGGACACCATAAGGGGCCCGGGATCGAATCAGCCCCAGCATTTT
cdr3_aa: CSAEDTIRGPGSNQPQHF

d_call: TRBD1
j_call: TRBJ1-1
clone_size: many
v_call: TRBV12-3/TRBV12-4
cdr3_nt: TGTGCCAGCAGTTCGGGACAGGGGGAGAATGAAGCTTTCTTT
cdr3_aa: CASSSGQGENEAFF

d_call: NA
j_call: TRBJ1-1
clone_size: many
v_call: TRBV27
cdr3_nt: TGTGCCAGCAGCCGACAGTCGAACACTGAAGCTTTCTTT
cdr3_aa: CASSRQSNTEAFF

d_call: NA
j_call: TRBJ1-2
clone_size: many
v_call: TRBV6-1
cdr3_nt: TGTGCCAGCAGGACCAACTATGGCTACACCTTC
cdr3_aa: CASRTNYGYTF

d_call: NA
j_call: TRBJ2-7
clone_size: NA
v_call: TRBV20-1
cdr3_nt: TGCAGTGCTAACGGGGATAATCCTTACGAGCAGTACTTC
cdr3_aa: CSANGDNPYEQYF

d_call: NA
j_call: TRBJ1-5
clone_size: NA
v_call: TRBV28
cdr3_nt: TGTGCCAGCAGTTTAGTGGCCCCCATGAATAGCAATCAGCCCCAGCATTTT
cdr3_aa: CASSLVAPMNSNQPQHF

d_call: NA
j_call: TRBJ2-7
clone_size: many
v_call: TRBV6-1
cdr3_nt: TGTGCCAGCACTCACGGCGGGACACCTTTTCTAGAGCAGTACTTC
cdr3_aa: CASTHGGTPFLEQYF

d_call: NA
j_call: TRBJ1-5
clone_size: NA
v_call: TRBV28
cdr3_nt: TGTGTCAGCAGTTCCTCATTAGGCGATCAGTCCCAGCATTTT
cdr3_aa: CVSSSSLGDQSQHF

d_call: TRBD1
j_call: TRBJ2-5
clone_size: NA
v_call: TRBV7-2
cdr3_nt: TGTGCCAGCAGCCCCCGACCGGGACAGGGAAGAGAGACCCAGTACTTC
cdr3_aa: CASSPRPGQGRETQYF

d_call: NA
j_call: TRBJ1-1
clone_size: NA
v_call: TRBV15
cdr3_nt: TGTGCCACCAGCTGGATGATGAACACTGAAGCTTTCTTT
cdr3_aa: CATSWMMNTEAFF

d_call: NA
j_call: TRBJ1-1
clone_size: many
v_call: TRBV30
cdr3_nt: TGTGCCTGGACGTCAAACGCAGGGTTCACTGAAGCTTTCTTT
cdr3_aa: CAWTSNAGFTEAFF

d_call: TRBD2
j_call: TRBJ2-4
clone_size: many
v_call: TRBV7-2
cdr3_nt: TGTGCCAGCAGCTTTCGAAGCGGGGGAGAAAACATTCAGTACTTC
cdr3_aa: CASSFRSGGENIQYF

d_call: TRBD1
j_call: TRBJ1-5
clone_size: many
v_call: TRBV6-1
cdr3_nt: TGTGCCAGCAGTACAGGGGGGGGCAATCAGCCCCAGCATTTT
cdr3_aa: CASSTGGGNQPQHF

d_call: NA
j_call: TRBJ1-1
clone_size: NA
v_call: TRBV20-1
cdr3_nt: TGCAGTGCTAGTTGGGGGGTCACTGAAGCTTTCTTT
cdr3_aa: CSASWGVTEAFF

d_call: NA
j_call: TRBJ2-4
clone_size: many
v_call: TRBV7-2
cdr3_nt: TGTGCCAGCAGCTTACGACGGGTGGGAGACATTAAGTACTTC
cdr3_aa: CASSLRRVGDIKYF

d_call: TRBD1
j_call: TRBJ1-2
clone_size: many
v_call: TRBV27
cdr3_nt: TGTGCCAGCAGTTCTACAGGGGAGAACTATGGCTACACCTTC
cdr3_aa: CASSSTGENYGYTF

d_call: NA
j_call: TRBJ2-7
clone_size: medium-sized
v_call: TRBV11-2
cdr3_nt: TGTGCCAGCAGCTTAGAATTACAAGGGGGTCGCGAGCAGTACTTC
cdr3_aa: CASSLELQGGREQYF

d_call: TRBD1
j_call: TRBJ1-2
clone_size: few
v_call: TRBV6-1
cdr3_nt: TGTGCCAGCAGTGATTTCAGACAGGGCTTCTTAAGCGGCTACACCTTC
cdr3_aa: CASSDFRQGFLSGYTF

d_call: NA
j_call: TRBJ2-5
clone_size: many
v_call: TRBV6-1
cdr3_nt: TGTGCCAGCAGTGAGCACCCTCAGGGTGGAGAGACCCAGTACTTC
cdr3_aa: CASSEHPQGGETQYF

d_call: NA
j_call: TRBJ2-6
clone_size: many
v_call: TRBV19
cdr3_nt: TGTGCCAGTAGTACCCCGGCCGGGGCCGCTGGGGCCAACGTCCTGACTTTC
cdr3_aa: CASSTPAGAAGANVLTF

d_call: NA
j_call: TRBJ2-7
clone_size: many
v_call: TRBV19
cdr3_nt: TGTGCCAGTAGTATATCATTTCGACTTCGTACCTACGAGCAGTACTTC
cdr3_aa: CASSISFRLRTYEQYF

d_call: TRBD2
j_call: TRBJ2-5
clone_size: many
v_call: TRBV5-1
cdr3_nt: TGCGCCAGCAGGTCTACTAGCGGGGCCCTCGAGGGGACCCAGTACTTC
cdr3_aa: CASRSTSGALEGTQYF

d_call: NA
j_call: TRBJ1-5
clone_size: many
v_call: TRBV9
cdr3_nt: TGTGCCAGCAGCGTTGACATCGGCAATCAGCCCCAGCATTTT
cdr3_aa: CASSVDIGNQPQHF

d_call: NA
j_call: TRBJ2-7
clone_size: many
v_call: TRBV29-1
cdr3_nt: TGCAGCGTTGAAGGACGGGATAACTACGAGCAGTACTTC
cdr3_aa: CSVEGRDNYEQYF

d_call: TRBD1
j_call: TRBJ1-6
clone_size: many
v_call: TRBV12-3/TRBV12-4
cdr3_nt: TGTGCCAGCACCTGGACAGGGTATAATTCACCCCTCCACTTT
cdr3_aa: CASTWTGYNSPLHF

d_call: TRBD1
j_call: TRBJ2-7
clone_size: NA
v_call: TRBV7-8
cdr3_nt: TGTGTCAGCAGCTTAGACAGGGGAAACGAGCAGTACTTC
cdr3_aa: CVSSLDRGNEQYF

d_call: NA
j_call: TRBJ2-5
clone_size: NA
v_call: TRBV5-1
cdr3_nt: TGCGCCAGCAGCTTGTGGCAGGGAGGCGAGACCCAGTACTTC
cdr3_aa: CASSLWQGGETQYF

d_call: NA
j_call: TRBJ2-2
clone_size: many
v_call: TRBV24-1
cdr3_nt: TGTGCCACCAGTGATTTGCAGCCGACCGGGGAGCTGTTTTTT
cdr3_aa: CATSDLQPTGELFF

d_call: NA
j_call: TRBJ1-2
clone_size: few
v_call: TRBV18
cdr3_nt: TGTGCCAGCTCACCCGGACGGATTAACTATGGCTACACCTTC
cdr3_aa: CASSPGRINYGYTF

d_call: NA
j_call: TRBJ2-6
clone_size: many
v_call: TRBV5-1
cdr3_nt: TGCGCCAGCAGGTACTCTGGGGCCAACGTCCTGACTTTC
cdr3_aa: CASRYSGANVLTF

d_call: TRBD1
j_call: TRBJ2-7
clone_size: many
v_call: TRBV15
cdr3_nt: TGTGCCACCAGCACCGGGACAGGGAGGGCCTCCTACGAGCAGTACTTC
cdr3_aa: CATSTGTGRASYEQYF

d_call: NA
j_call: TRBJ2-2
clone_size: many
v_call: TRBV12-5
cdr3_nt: TGTGCTAGTGGCCCACAGATCACCGGGGAGCTGTTTTTT
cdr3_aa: CASGPQITGELFF